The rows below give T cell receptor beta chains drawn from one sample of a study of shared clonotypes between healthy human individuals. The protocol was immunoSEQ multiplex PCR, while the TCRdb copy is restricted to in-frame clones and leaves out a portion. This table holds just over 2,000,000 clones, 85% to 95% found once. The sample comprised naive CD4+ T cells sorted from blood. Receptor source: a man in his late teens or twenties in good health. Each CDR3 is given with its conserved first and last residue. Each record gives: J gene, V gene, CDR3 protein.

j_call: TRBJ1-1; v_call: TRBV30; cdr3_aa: CAWRGLRGTEAFF
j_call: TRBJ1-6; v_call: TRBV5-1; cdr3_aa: CASTLGGNSYNSPLHF
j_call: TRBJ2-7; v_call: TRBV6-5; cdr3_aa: CASNSGTGIYEQYF
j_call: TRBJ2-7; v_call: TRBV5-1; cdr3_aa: CASSPGGGSRNEQYF
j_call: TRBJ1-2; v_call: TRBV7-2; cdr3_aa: CASSLGRGADYGYTF
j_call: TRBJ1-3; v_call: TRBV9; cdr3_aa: CATRSGNTIYF
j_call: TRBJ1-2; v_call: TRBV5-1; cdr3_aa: CASSPLTGLHGYTF
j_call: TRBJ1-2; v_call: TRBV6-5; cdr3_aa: CASIPRASGDGYTF
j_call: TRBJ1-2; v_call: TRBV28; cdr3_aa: CASSLRQNYGYTF
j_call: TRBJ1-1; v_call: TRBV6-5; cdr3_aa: CASSPQGANTEAFF
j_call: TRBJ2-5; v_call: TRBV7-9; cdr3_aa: CASSTGETQYF
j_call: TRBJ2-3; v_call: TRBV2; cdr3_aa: CASRSSGTDTQYF
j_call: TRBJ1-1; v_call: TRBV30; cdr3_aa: CAWWIPPSGNTEAFF
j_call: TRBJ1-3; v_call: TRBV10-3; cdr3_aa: CAIRPDRAAGNTIYF
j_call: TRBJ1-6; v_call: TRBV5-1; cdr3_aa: CASSLPTGTVRSPLHF
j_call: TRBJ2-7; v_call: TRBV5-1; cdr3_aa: CASSFWTGGGYEQYF
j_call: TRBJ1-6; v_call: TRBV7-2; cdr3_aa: CASSLEGSYNSPLHF
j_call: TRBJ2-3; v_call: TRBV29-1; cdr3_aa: CSVEAKTTDTQYF
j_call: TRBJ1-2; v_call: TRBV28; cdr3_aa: CASSSPMGGYTF
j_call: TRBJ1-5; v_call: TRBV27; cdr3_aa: CASSLLGAKGNQPQHF
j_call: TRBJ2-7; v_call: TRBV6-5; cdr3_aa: CASSYSGGEQYF
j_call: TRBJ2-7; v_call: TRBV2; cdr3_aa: CASSLGGNRYEQYF
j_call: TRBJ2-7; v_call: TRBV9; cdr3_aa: CASSVGVAELAGEQYF
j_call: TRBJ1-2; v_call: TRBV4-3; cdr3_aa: CASSQERGLSYGYTF
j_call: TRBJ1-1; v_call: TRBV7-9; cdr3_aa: CASQPNTEAFF
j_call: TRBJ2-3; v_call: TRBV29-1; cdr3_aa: CSVAGLEGVADTQYF
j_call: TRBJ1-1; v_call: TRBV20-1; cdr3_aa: CSATGGSEAFF
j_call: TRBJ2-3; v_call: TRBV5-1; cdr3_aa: CASSLIPDRAPDTQYF
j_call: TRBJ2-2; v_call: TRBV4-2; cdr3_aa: CASSQERRDTGELFF
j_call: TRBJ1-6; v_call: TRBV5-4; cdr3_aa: CASSLTPGDSPLHF
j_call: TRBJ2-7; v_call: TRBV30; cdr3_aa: CAAPRRGSLEQYF
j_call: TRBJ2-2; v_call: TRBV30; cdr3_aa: CAWRPGVGRGTGELFF
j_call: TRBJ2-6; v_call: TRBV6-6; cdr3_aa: CASSNNPGANVLTF
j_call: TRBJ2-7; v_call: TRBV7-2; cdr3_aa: CASSSGSSYEQYF
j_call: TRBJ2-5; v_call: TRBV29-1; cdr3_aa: CSVEKRGVKTQYF
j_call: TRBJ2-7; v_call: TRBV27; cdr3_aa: CASSLKQSGTSYEQYF
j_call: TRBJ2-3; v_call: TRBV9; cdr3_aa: CASSVDGGSTTDTQYF
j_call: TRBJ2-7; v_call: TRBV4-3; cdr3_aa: CASSQDATSGSYEQYF
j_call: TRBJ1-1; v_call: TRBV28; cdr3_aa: CASSTPGQGSPEAFF
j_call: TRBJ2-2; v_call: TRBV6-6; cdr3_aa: CASSSGLAGAGELFF
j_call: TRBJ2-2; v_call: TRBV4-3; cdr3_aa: CASSQDPGPRKDTGELFF
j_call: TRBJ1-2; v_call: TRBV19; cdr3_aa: CASSPRGLSGYTF
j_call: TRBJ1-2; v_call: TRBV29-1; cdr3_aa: CSVEESQKRGYTF